The 31 T cell receptor beta chains in this list originate from one sample, sequenced in a study of blood T cell repertoires in COVID-19. Data came from immunoSEQ multiplex PCR; TCRdb stores just in-frame clones and leaves some out. The data show 150,000 or so clones, 85% to 90% seen once. Sequencing input: peripheral blood. These receptors came from a man in his sixties with active or convalescent COVID-19.

V gene TRBV5-1 combines with J gene TRBJ2-1, with D perhaps matching TRBD2 (6 bases). Between the trimmed V and J ends, which lost 2 bases and 10 bases, there was a span of 19 bases. The CDR3 sequence is 15 residues long. Germline V gene lookup returns CDR1 SGHRS and CDR2 YFSETQ. The CDR3 coding sequence is TGCGCCAGCAGCTTAGCCGGGGGTACCCTAAGGGAGCAGTTCTTC. Encoded protein: CASSLAGGTLREQFF. Supplemented by reference TRBV5-1 and TRBJ2-1, the full variable domain reads KAGVTQTPRYLIKTRGQQVTLSCSPISGHRSVSWYQQTPGQGLQFLFEYFSETQRNKGNFPGRFSGRQFSNSRSEMNVSTLELGDSALYLCASSLAGGTLREQFFGPGTRLTVL.

CDR3 nucleotide sequence: TGTGCCAGCGTGGCGGGGCAGTCTAGCTATGGCTACACCTTC. Translation: CASVAGQSSYGYTF. The chain employs TRBV28 and TRBJ1-2; perhaps TRBD1 as D (5 bases). Looked up from germline, CDR1 is MDHEN and CDR2 is SYDVKM. V was shortened by 8 bases and J by 4 bases, with 17 bases between the two germline ends. This CDR3 has 14 amino acids.

The CDR3 DNA sequence: TGTGCCTCCTCGTACCGGACAGGGTACACTGAAGCTTTCTTT. Residues: CASSYRTGYTEAFF. The chain joins TRBV30 to TRBJ1-1, with 8 bases matching TRBD1. This CDR3 has 14 residues. The V and J ends lost 7 bases and 3 bases, in that order; junction bases with no gene match: 10. Germline assignment: CDR1 GTSNPN and CDR2 SVGIG (reference sequence).

The rearrangement uses TRBV6-2 or TRBV6-3 and TRBJ2-7, with D tentatively TRBD2 (6 bases). Trimming shortened V by 6 bases and J by 6 bases, and 12 bases separated the two germline ends. The germline gives CDR1 MNHEY, CDR2 SVGEGT. The CDR3 sequence is 12 residues long. CDR3 in amino acids: CASRPGGTEQYF. The CDR3 coding sequence is TGTGCCAGCAGACCTGGCGGGACCGAGCAGTACTTC.

The chain joins TRBV2 to TRBJ2-6, with D maybe TRBD1 (6 bases). There are 18 residues in the CDR3. Looked up from germline, CDR1 is SNHLY and CDR2 is FYNNEI. Trimming left V 7 bases short and J 0 bases short, with 19 bases between. The CDR3 region has the DNA TGTGCCAGCACGTTAAGGGGACACCGGGTCTCTGGGGCCAACGTCCTGACTTTC. This translates into CASTLRGHRVSGANVLTF.

This chain connects TRBV5-1 to TRBJ1-6, with unresolved D. This CDR3 comprises 13 residues. The germline V and J ends were trimmed by 0 bases and 8 bases, with 6 bases remaining between them. Germline values: CDR1 SGHRS, CDR2 YFSETQ. The CDR3 region is CASSLESYSPLHF. The CDR3, as DNA: TGCGCCAGCAGCTTGGAATCCTATTCACCCCTCCACTTT.

The rearrangement links TRBV5-8 to TRBJ2-5; perhaps TRBD2 as D (6 bases). CDR1 is SGHTS and CDR2 is YDEGEE in the germline V gene. This CDR3 is built from 13 residues. V shed 3 bases and J shed 5 bases, with 11 bases lying between them. This chain's CDR3 is CASSSGLRETQYF. In nucleotides, the CDR3 is TGTGCCAGCAGCTCAGGACTAAGGGAGACCCAGTACTTC. The entire variable domain, with the rest obtained from reference TRBV5-8 and TRBJ2-5, is as follows: EAGVTQSPTHLIKTRGQQATLRCSPISGHTSVYWYQQALGLGLQFLLWYDEGEERNRGNFPPRFSGRQFPNYSSELNVNALELEDSALYLCASSSGLRETQYFGPGTRLLVL.

This rearrangement joins TRBV28 to TRBJ2-2; 7 positions match TRBD2. Per the germline V gene, CDR1 is MDHEN and CDR2 is SYDVKM. The CDR3 runs to 16 residues. Trimming removed 2 bases from V and 6 bases from J; junction bases left unmatched: 9. The CDR3 loop reads CASSLPLPAGAGELFF. The CDR3 nucleotides are TGTGCCAGCAGTTTACCTCTCCCCGCGGGGGCCGGGGAGCTGTTTTTT.

The chain carries TRBV19 and TRBJ2-3; D is possibly TRBD1 (6 bases). CDR1 is LNHDA, CDR2 SQIVND, per germline (reference sequence). The CDR3 is 14 residues long. The ends were cut back, 10 bases at V and 5 bases at J, with 19 bases in the middle. The CDR3 DNA is TGTGCCACTCGAACAGGGTTTGGGGGAGATACGCAGTATTTT. Protein sequence: CATRTGFGGDTQYF.

CDR3 coding DNA: TGTGCCAGCAGCCGGGACAGGGGCGGCACTGAAGCTTTCTTT. This encodes CASSRDRGGTEAFF. The chain couples TRBV6-2 or TRBV6-3 to TRBJ1-1, with 10 bases aligning to TRBD1. Germline values: CDR1 MNHEY, CDR2 SVGEGT. The CDR3 spans 14 residues. V gave up 6 bases and J gave up 4 bases; unmatched junction bases: 5.

The chain joins TRBV9 to TRBJ2-3; TRBD2 matches 9 bases. The ends lost 3 bases at V and 1 base at J; junction bases unmatched: 6. CDR1 SGDLS and CDR2 YYNGEE come from the germline V gene. CDR3 size: 16 residues. The DNA of the CDR3 is TGTGCCAGCAGCGGATTAGCGGGGGCGCGCACAGATACGCAGTATTTT. Protein product: CASSGLAGARTDTQYF.

In regard to this clone: Other DNA sequences of this sample code for an identical CDR3. The V call is TRBV6-5, the J call TRBJ2-5, with a possible D match to TRBD2 (5 bases). The germline gives CDR1 MNHEY, CDR2 SVGAGI. V was trimmed by 8 bases and J by 4 bases, leaving 8 bases between them. The CDR3 runs to 11 residues. The CDR3 DNA is TGTGCCAGCCGAGGGCCAGAGACCCAGTACTTC. Amino acid sequence: CASRGPETQYF.

This clone was picked up one time. V is TRBV18 and J is TRBJ1-4, with a weak D call TRBD1 (5 bases). The germline V gene encodes CDR1 KGHSH and CDR2 LQKENI. The CDR3 sequence is 16 residues long. V was shortened by 8 bases and J by 8 bases, with 24 bases between the two germline ends. The CDR3 DNA sequence: TGTGCCAGCACCACATCACTCGTGGGGCATGGCGAAAAACTGTTTTTT. This gives the protein CASTTSLVGHGEKLFF. The full variable domain, with the rest looked up from reference TRBV18 and TRBJ1-4, is NAGVMQNPRHLVRRRGQEARLRCSPMKGHSHVYWYRQLPEEGLKFMVYLQKENIIDESGMPKERFSAEFPKEGPSILRIQQVVRGDSAAYFCASTTSLVGHGEKLFFGSGTQLSVL.

This clone has only a few counts. The chain has TRBV6-2 or TRBV6-3 and TRBJ2-7; 7 nucleotides line up with TRBD1. Germline assignment: CDR1 MNHEY and CDR2 SVGEGT. The ends lost 5 bases at V and 0 bases at J; junction bases unmatched: 4. CDR3 length: 14 residues. The CDR3 nucleotides read TGTGCCAGCAGTGGCCGGGACAGCTCCTACGAGCAGTACTTC. Translation: CASSGRDSSYEQYF.

J is TRBJ2-7 and V is TRBV5-1; 8 bases agree with TRBD2. With 3 bases clipped from V and 5 bases from J, the junction kept 7 bases outside the gene matches. This CDR3 is 14 amino acids long. The germline CDR1 and CDR2 sequences are SGHRS and YFSETQ. CDR3 nucleotides: TGCGCCAGCAGCTCCATAGCGGGACTCAACGAGCAGTACTTC. Protein: CASSSIAGLNEQYF.

DNA for the CDR3: TGTGCCAGCAGCCGCGGAGGGGGCGGCGTTTCACCCCTCCACTTT. Translation: CASSRGGGGVSPLHF. This chain uses TRBV3-1 (or the pseudogene TRBV3-2) with TRBJ1-6; 7 nucleotides line up with TRBD1. Trimming took 4 bases from V and 9 from J; bases not matched to a gene: 9. Germline CDR1 reads LGHDT; CDR2 reads YNNKEL (reference sequence). The CDR3 runs 15 residues.

This clone occurred once. J is TRBJ1-6 and V is TRBV28; 8 bases fit TRBD1. Germline assignment: CDR1 MDHEN and CDR2 SYDVKM. The CDR3 has 14 amino acids. J lost 6 bases, V lost 2 bases, and 0 bases had no gene match. The CDR3 coding sequence is TGTGCCAGCAGTTTACAGGGGGCTAATTCACCCCTCCACTTT. It yields the protein CASSLQGANSPLHF.

The rearrangement uses TRBV19 and TRBJ1-2; D remains unclear. The CDR3 loop spans 16 amino acids. Germline assignment: CDR1 LNHDA and CDR2 SQIVND (reference sequence). Trimming removed 0 bases from V and 8 bases from J, with 19 bases in between. The CDR3 sequence: CASSIERGRPFQGYTF. CDR3 bases: TGTGCCAGTAGTATAGAGCGGGGAAGACCTTTTCAAGGCTACACCTTC.

CDR3 DNA: TGTGCCAGCAGAAAGGGACAGCATCCTAGCACAGATACGCAGTATTTT. This codes for CASRKGQHPSTDTQYF. The chain has TRBV27 and TRBJ2-3; 7 nucleotides align to TRBD1. The germline V gene encodes CDR1 MNHEY and CDR2 SMNVEV (reference sequence). J was trimmed by 0 bases and V by 6 bases; bases with no gene match: 9. The length of the CDR3 is 16 residues.

The chain carries TRBV4-3 and TRBJ2-1, with 7 bases fitting TRBD2. Germline CDR1 LGHNA, CDR2 YSLEER. The V segment lost 3 bases and the J segment 2 bases; nucleotides outside the gene matches: 7. The CDR3 runs to 16 residues. This CDR3 is CASSQESGVTYNEQFF. The CDR3 DNA sequence: TGCGCCAGCAGCCAGGAAAGCGGGGTAACCTACAATGAGCAGTTCTTC.

CDR3 sequence: CASIGGAASSPEAFF. CDR3 DNA sequence: TGTGCCAGTATCGGCGGGGCTGCCTCTTCCCCTGAAGCTTTCTTT. The rearrangement uses TRBV19 and TRBJ1-1, with D perhaps matching TRBD1 (5 bases). The CDR3 is 15 amino acids. CDR1 and CDR2 (germline): LNHDA, SQIVND (reference sequence). V dropped 7 bases and J dropped 6 bases, with 21 bases sitting between them.

This clone was counted a single time. V usage is TRBV30 and J usage is TRBJ2-3; 9 bases map to TRBD1. Germline CDR1 is GTSNPN and CDR2 is SVGIG (reference sequence). The CDR3 length is 16 residues. Trimming cost V 0 bases and J 6 bases; bases outside gene matches: 10. The CDR3 nucleotides read TGTGCCTGGAGTGTAGGCCAGGTGACAGGGGGGGATACGCAGTATTTT. This translates into CAWSVGQVTGGDTQYF.

The V gene is TRBV5-5, the J gene TRBJ2-1; 10 nucleotides align to TRBD2. Germline values: CDR1 SGHKS, CDR2 YYEKEE (reference sequence). CDR3 size: 16 residues. Trimming at V came to 5 bases and at J to 0 bases, leaving 5 bases not matched to a gene. DNA of the CDR3: TGTGCCAGCAGGGTGACTAGCGGGCACTCCTACAATGAGCAGTTCTTC. Amino acids: CASRVTSGHSYNEQFF.

V usage is TRBV12-5 and J usage is TRBJ1-4; 12 nucleotides agree with TRBD1. The V segment lost 4 bases and the J segment 8 bases; nucleotides outside the gene matches: 11. This CDR3 has 17 residues. The germline V gene encodes CDR1 LGHNT and CDR2 FRNRAP. CDR3 nucleotides: TGTGCTAGTGGTTCGCGGGACAGGGGGCCGATTGACGAAAAACTGTTTTTT. The encoded protein is CASGSRDRGPIDEKLFF.

This chain uses TRBV20-1 with TRBJ1-5; D not certain. The CDR3 consists of 11 residues. V was clipped by 6 bases and J by 15 bases, with 18 bases between them. CDR1 is DFQATT, CDR2 SNEGSKA, per germline (reference sequence). The CDR3 nucleotides read TGCAGTGCCTATCGAGCCGGCAGGTCGCATTTT. This sequence encodes CSAYRAGRSHF.

V is TRBV27 and J is TRBJ1-2; TRBD1 agrees at 9 bases. Trimming took 6 bases from V and 0 from J; bases not matched to a gene: 8. This CDR3 region has 16 residues. The germline gives CDR1 MNHEY, CDR2 SMNVEV (reference sequence). The CDR3 is CASRMTGGPSNYGYTF. CDR3 nucleotides: TGTGCCAGCAGGATGACAGGGGGACCTTCTAACTATGGCTACACCTTC.

V and J are TRBV19 and TRBJ1-2, with 7 bases matching TRBD1. Germline trimming cut 8 bases from V and 13 bases from J; bases unmatched to any gene: 16. CDR1 is LNHDA and CDR2 is SQIVND in the germline V gene (reference sequence). The CDR3 contains 13 residues. Here the CDR3 reads CASSLDRDVGSTF. CDR3 coding DNA: TGTGCCAGTTCACTCGACAGGGACGTGGGTTCCACCTTC.

The chain couples TRBV30 to TRBJ2-5; a possible D gene is TRBD1 (5 bases). This CDR3 is built from 13 residues. Germline CDR1 reads GTSNPN; CDR2 reads SVGIG (reference sequence). Trimming shortened V by 4 bases and J by 4 bases, and 13 bases separated the two germline ends. This CDR3 is CAWTAGKPETQYF. The DNA for the CDR3 is TGTGCCTGGACTGCAGGGAAGCCAGAGACCCAGTACTTC.

This clone was seen a single time. The rearrangement uses TRBV15 and TRBJ1-1; D gene uncertain. V gave up 5 bases and J gave up 3 bases, with 16 bases separating them. In germline, CDR1 is LNHNV, CDR2 YYDKDF (reference sequence). CDR3 length: 15 residues. The CDR3 DNA is TGTGCCACCAGCGCAGGACGGCAGGACTACACTGAAGCTTTCTTT. Its protein product is CATSAGRQDYTEAFF.

The rearrangement links TRBV21-1 to TRBJ2-7; the DNA was not compared with TRBD1, the D call given in the table. TRBV21-1 is recorded as a pseudogene. This CDR3 spans 17 amino acids. CDR3 amino acids: CASSKFYAGTGLWEQYF. CDR3 DNA sequence: TGTGCCAGCAGCAAGTTCTACGCGGGGACAGGGCTTTGGGAGCAGTACTTC.

The rearrangement joins TRBV2 to TRBJ2-5, with D perhaps TRBD2 (6 bases). CDR1 is SNHLY, CDR2 FYNNEI, per germline. The CDR3 has 13 residues. The V end was cut by 5 bases, the J end by 4 bases, with 11 bases between. The DNA for the CDR3 is TGTGCCAGCAGTCTGGGACTGAGAGAGACCCAGTACTTC. Translated: CASSLGLRETQYF.